This entry concerns a single T cell receptor beta chain. Its cognate antigen is unknown. The data belong to a study of radiotherapy plus CTLA-4 blockade in lung cancer. Study-wide results and limits: Radiotherapy was combined with ipilimumab, and tumor-derived TCR clones then expanded in blood.

Data came from immunoSEQ multiplex PCR; TCRdb stores just in-frame clones and leaves some out. The sample has under 110,000 clones, roughly 84% seen once. CDR3 size: 12 residues. V lost 7 bases and J 2 bases, leaving 6 bases between the germline ends. Germline CDR1 is LNHDA and CDR2 is SQIVND (reference sequence). Sequenced here: peripheral blood, sampled from a patient treated with radiotherapy plus ipilimumab. The chain uses TRBV19 and TRBJ1-5, with D unclear. This TCR was sampled from a human donor with non-small cell lung cancer that progressed on radiotherapy plus ipilimumab. Some clones in this sample may be carry-over from other donors' samples. CDR3 coding DNA: TGTGCCAGTAATCACCGCAATCAGCCCCAGCATTTT. It specifies CASNHRNQPQHF. The full variable domain, in which reference TRBV19 and TRBJ1-5 provide the parts outside the CDR3, is DGGITQSPKYLFRKEGQNVTLSCEQNLNHDAMYWYRQDPGQGLRLIYYSQIVNDFQKGDIAEGYSVSREKKESFPLTVTSAQKNPTAFYLCASNHRNQPQHFGDGTRLSIL.